This T cell receptor (beta chain) was captured in a study of tumor and adjacent non-tumor tissue in lung cancer (dated by TCRdb to 2016 to 2018). For context, the study as a whole: By cancer type, the cohort comprised 11 to 12 adenocarcinoma patients, 2 squamous cell carcinoma patients and 1 small cell lung cancer patient. Ages among the approximately 15 patients ranged from roughly 30 to 76 years, there were approximately ten men and 5 women, and disease was at TNM stage I to III. In total, sequencing yielded fewer than 150 million productive TCRbeta reads, which works out to an average of about 4.2 million reads per sample. Using bulk TCRbeta repertoires from some 15 lung cancer patients, the study set lung tumor tissue side by side with matched distant non-tumor lung tissue. A few dozen paired specimens, one tumor and one normal lung sample per patient, were profiled by TCRbeta CDR3 sequencing. The investigation overall reported the following: The top 100 clones accounted for a significantly larger cumulative portion of the repertoire in normal lung than in tumor tissue. Significantly higher TCR diversity (inverse Simpson) was observed in tumor tissue than in normal lung tissue (approximately 400 vs 170, P = 0.0075, Mann-Whitney U test). Peripheral blood was not sequenced, so blood TCRbeta repertoires were not examined in the lung cancer patients of the study. Neither the sequencing platform nor unique molecular identifiers are mentioned in the methods. The cohort had only around 14 patients, and the authors noted that larger samples and more detailed clinical data are needed. TCR diversity was significantly higher in younger patients, and greater tumor TCR diversity was associated with shorter overall survival and shorter disease-free survival.

Library preparation was by multiplex PCR. TCRdb lists the instrument as Illumina HiSeq 2500. Following protocols modified from ARM-PCR, the researchers constructed TCRbeta libraries through three rounds of nested PCR with primers (Table S4). Before sequencing, PCR products of 200-500 bp were excised from the gel and purified with the QIAquick gel extraction kit. In the original analysis: Reads were cleaned using Trimmomatic, were merged into complete CDR3 sequences using FLASH, and were assigned to V(D)J germline segments using MiTCR. VDJtools was used to compute clonal diversity as the inverse Simpson's index. Productive reads were defined as in-frame sequences without a premature stop codon. TCRdb reprocessed the public reads (quality trimming at Q25 with fastp, clone calling with MiXCR) and kept in-frame beta chains. Records with the same CDR3 protein are collapsed into one entry carrying the most frequent genes and DNA. TCRdb, rather than the study authors, made the V and J calls. Recorded for this sample are 70,000 to 90,000 distinct CDR3 sequences; around 75% of them occurred a single time. The ten largest clones represent 10% to 15% of the sample.

Bulk unsorted tissue served as the source for RNA extraction, and RNA quality was assessed using a NanoDrop ND-1000 and an Agilent 2100. The donors were newly diagnosed lung cancer patients admitted for thoracic surgery in China from August to November 2014 who had not received prior chemotherapy. The study excluded patients who had received radiotherapy or chemotherapy before or who had another cancer at the same time. Pieces of surgical tissue measuring about 1-2.3 cm3 were kept in RNAlater solution and held at -80 degrees C until needed. Turning to this clonotype: Its antigen is currently not known. Here the CDR3 omits its conserved ending phenylalanine or tryptophan, so a read error is the likely source.

Material for sequencing was lung tumor tissue. This receptor was taken from a woman in her forties or fifties with non-small cell lung cancer.

At the DNA level, the sequence is TGCGCCAGCAGCCCTAGCGGGAGGGCCCAGACCGGGGAGCTGTTTATT. It encodes CASSPSGRAQTGELFI. Rearrangement joined TRBV11-2 to TRBJ2-2; 12 bases in between match TRBD2. CDR1 and CDR2, looked up from the germline V gene, are SGHAT and FQNNGV. The CDR3 has 16 amino acids, counting both end residues. The only DNA kept is the CDR3, 48 bases in frame from the first base.